The rows below give T cell receptor beta chains drawn from one sample of a study of T cell changes during pregnancy in multiple sclerosis. Sequencing used immunoSEQ multiplex PCR; TCRdb keeps in-frame clones, though not all of them. The sample includes around 88,000 clones, around 92% seen only once; the top ten take about 2.7%. The source was peripheral blood, collected in the first trimester of pregnancy. These TCRs come from a female donor with multiple sclerosis, enrolled in a pregnancy study. The CDR3 runs from the conserved cysteine through the conserved F or W. D genes are given only for firm matches. Size values are once, few and many counts, or a class for expanded clones, and some rows have none.

>TRBV6-5|once|-|15|TRBJ2-7
TGTGCCAGCAGTTACTCGACATTTAGCTCCTACGAGCAGTACTTC
CASSYSTFSSYEQYF
>TRBV19|-|TRBD1|16|TRBJ2-1
TGTGCCAGTAGTATTCATGCGGGGACAGGAGGCAATGAGCAGTTCTTC
CASSIHAGTGGNEQFF
>TRBV4-1|-|TRBD1|15|TRBJ2-7
TGCGCCAGCAGCCAAGACGACAGGGGTAACTACGAGCAGTACTTC
CASSQDDRGNYEQYF
>TRBV6-5|-|TRBD1|13|TRBJ1-1
TGTGCCAGCAGTGCAGGGGGCGTAACTGAAGCTTTCTTT
CASSAGGVTEAFF
>TRBV5-1|-|TRBD2|16|TRBJ2-1
TGCGCCAGCAGCTTGTCTCGACTAGCCGGAAACAATGAGCAGTTCTTC
CASSLSRLAGNNEQFF
>TRBV5-4|-|TRBD2|16|TRBJ2-7
TGTGCCAGCAGCTTGGCCAGTAGCGGGAGTACTTACGAGCAGTACTTC
CASSLASSGSTYEQYF
>TRBV19|-|-|16|TRBJ2-3
TGTGCCAGTAGTCCAATGGTAGCGGCTATCACAGATACGCAGTATTTT
CASSPMVAAITDTQYF
>TRBV21-1|-|-|14|TRBJ2-1
TGTGCCAGCAGCAAAGTTGACTATTCCGATGAGCAGTTCTTC
CASSKVDYSDEQFF
>TRBV28|-|TRBD1|14|TRBJ1-2
TGTGCCAGCAGTTTATCGGGACAGGGGATTGGCTACACCTTC
CASSLSGQGIGYTF
>TRBV14|-|-|13|TRBJ2-2
TGTGCCAGCAGCCCCACGCTACTCGGGGAGCTGTTTTTT
CASSPTLLGELFF
>TRBV19|-|-|11|TRBJ2-3
TGTGCCAGTAGTATACTAGATACGCAGTATTTT
CASSILDTQYF
>TRBV6-5|-|TRBD1|13|TRBJ1-1
TGTGCCAGCAGGGACAGGATGAACACTGAAGCTTTCTTT
CASRDRMNTEAFF
>TRBV7-9|-|-|14|TRBJ1-3
TGTGCCACCCTGGGGGGAGGCTCTGGAAACACCATATATTTT
CATLGGGSGNTIYF
>TRBV20-1|-|-|11|TRBJ2-1
TGCAGTGCTAGTGAGTTCAATGAGCAGTTCTTC
CSASEFNEQFF
>TRBV2|-|-|15|TRBJ2-7
TGTGCCAGCAGTCCGGGGGCAGGGGGGTGGTACGAGCAGTACTTC
CASSPGAGGWYEQYF
>TRBV19|-|TRBD2|14|TRBJ2-7
TGTGCCAGTAGTTCCGGGACTAGCCTCGACGAGCAGTACTTC
CASSSGTSLDEQYF
>TRBV5-1|few|TRBD2|15|TRBJ2-7
TGCGCCAGCAGCTTGGATCCGGGGGGACTATACGAGCAGTACTTC
CASSLDPGGLYEQYF
>TRBV9|-|TRBD2|15|TRBJ2-7
TGTGCCAGCAGCGTAGCTAGCGGGACCTCCTACGAGCAGTACTTC
CASSVASGTSYEQYF
>TRBV10-2|-|-|13|TRBJ2-7
TGCGCCAGCAGTAAGAAGGGGTCCGGGGAGCAGTACTTC
CASSKKGSGEQYF
>TRBV11-2|-|-|15|TRBJ2-5
TGTGCCAGCAGCTTAGAGCCGGGTAGCTGGGAGACCCAGTACTTC
CASSLEPGSWETQYF